This TCR beta chain is from a study of blood T cells in healthy people across ages (dated by TCRdb to the mid-2010s). For context, the study as a whole: Template switching captured roughly one uniquely barcoded TCR beta cDNA molecule per two T cells in model experiments. To avoid experimental bias, donors of different ages were distributed randomly across sequencing lanes. The study analyzed two additional independent replicas of 1 million unique cDNA reads from the same blood draw for two donors, one aged 18 to 30 and one aged 80 or older. The donors were split into four age groups: young (average around 16 years), middle-aged (39), aged (62) and long-lived (roughly 77). To track age-related changes in TCR beta repertoire diversity, the study relied on deep sequencing normalized with unique cDNA molecular identifiers.

This clonotype was detected only a few times. This clone's antigen is unknown. One base away there is no much larger clone; base qualities are not given. Donors were roughly 40 systemically healthy Caucasian individuals from Russia aged roughly 6 to 95 years. Each donor gave roughly 9 milliliters of peripheral blood, drawn into EDTA-treated Vacutainer tubes. Ficoll-Paque density-gradient centrifugation was used to isolate PBMCs, with at least 7 million obtained per sample. Total RNA, at least 5 micrograms per sample, was extracted from PBMCs with Trizol reagent. For every donor, flow cytometry on a PBMC aliquot measured the percentage of naive CD45RAhigh/CD27high T cells. Study-wide conclusions, independent of this receptor: Since profiling was done on bulk unsorted PBMCs, naive and antigen-experienced compartments could not be conclusively compared. Estimates of total diversity from one million sequenced T cells were regarded as lower bounds and underestimates. Because donor CMV infection status was unknown, age-related changes in expanded clonotypes were potentially confounded. The long-lived group showed more naive CD4+ T cells, fewer expanded clones and increased TCR diversity than the aged group, suggesting age selection. As age increased, observed TCR beta diversity per million T cells dropped in a roughly linear way, and a significant reduction was already evident by age 40. A strong correlation was found between observed TCR beta diversity and the percentage of naive T cells measured by flow cytometry.

Libraries were constructed by 5' RACE. The sequencing machine was an Illumina HiSeq 2500. A second roughly 6 to 12 cycle PCR used a sample-barcoded 5' primer and a J-beta primer mix. A unique molecular identifier was introduced onto each TCR beta cDNA molecule by a template-switch 5' adaptor carrying 12 random nucleotides. Each sample yielded at least 3 million CDR3-containing paired-end reads. All of the RNA was converted into first-strand cDNA using the Mint cDNA synthesis kit, with a TRBC-specific oligonucleotide serving as the primer. Following uracil-DNA glycosylase treatment, all cDNA underwent a first 18-cycle PCR with the universal primers M1SS and BC2_uni_R. In the authors' own workflow: For normalization, 1 million high-quality reads were randomly selected from each sample, with every read carrying a distinct molecular identifier. Reads sharing molecular identifiers were discarded rather than binned into consensus sequences. MiTCR, run with a Q25 quality threshold and the strictest error-elimination algorithm, handled CDR3 identification, clonotype clustering and error correction. A nonparametric unseen species model with Euler transformation was used to estimate a lower bound on total TCR beta diversity. TCRdb took the public reads, trimmed them with fastp at Q25, ran MiXCR for clone calling and kept in-frame beta chains. All rows with the same CDR3 protein become a single entry with the most common DNA and genes. The V and J calls come from TCRdb's annotation, not from the publication. The sample has under 1 million distinct CDR3 sequences on record, under 55% of them singletons. The top ten constitute about 19% of the sample.

The V end loses 3 bases and the J end loses 6 bases, and a stretch of 8 bases separates them. CDR1 and CDR2 are read off the germline V gene as SQVTM and ANQGSEA. The CDR3 numbers 12 residues from cysteine through phenylalanine. The entry retains the CDR3 DNA only, 36 bases that are in frame from base 1. Source material: blood. The chain links TRBV29-1 with TRBJ1-4; no confident D gene assignment can be made. The sequence was collected from a man aged 55-75 years in good health. The DNA sequence follows: TGCAGCGTTGAGCCCCTCGATGAAAAACTGTTTTTT. This sequence encodes CSVEPLDEKLFF. Reference TRBV29-1 and TRBJ1-4 proteins supply the regions before and after the CDR3; the full variable domain is: SAVISQKPSRDICQRGTSLTIQCQVDSQVTMMFWYRQQPGQSLTLIATANQGSEATYESGFVIDKFPISRPNLTFSTLTVSNMSPEDSSIYLCSVEPLDEKLFFGSGTQLSVL.